Below, one TCR beta chain is given with its context. Its antigen remains unidentified. Sequencing was performed with immunoSEQ multiplex PCR; in TCRdb, only in-frame clones are kept and a portion is missing. This table has tens of thousands of clones, around 30% appearing once. This entry is derived from a study of tumour-infiltrating T cells in Burkitt lymphoma. About the research overall: The Burkitt lymphoma cohort spanned all epidemiological subtypes. Survival, overall and progression-free, tracked with productive clonality. General observations from the study: Several public clonotypes were shared across many Burkitt lymphoma patients.

The CDR3 extends over 14 amino acids. V lost 0 bases and J 7 bases, leaving 12 bases between the germline ends. Germline-derived CDR1 and CDR2 are LGHNA and YSLEER. The genes are TRBV4-3 and TRBJ1-2; perhaps TRBD1 as D (6 bases). The sequenced sample consisted of tumor tissue. The receptor was isolated from a human donor with Burkitt lymphoma. CDR3 protein: CASSQDQSGAGYTF. DNA for the CDR3: TGCGCCAGCAGCCAAGATCAATCGGGGGCTGGCTACACCTTC.